This T cell receptor (beta chain) comes out of a study of blood T cell repertoires in COVID-19 (TCRdb year 2020). For the wider study: Samples from collaborators originated in the United States, Italy and Spain and spanned both the acute and convalescent phases of COVID-19. The prospective study material was composed of cDNA or gDNA derived from T cells, B-cell-depleted T cells, or PBMCs. Deeply sampled blood TCRbeta repertoires from subjects exposed to, actively infected with, or recovered from COVID-19 were included in the dataset. The repertoires were released in a freely available public database meant as a resource for research on the immune response to SARS-CoV-2. The samples were drawn from the first 160 participants of the ongoing ImmuneRACE study and from roughly 1,300 subjects provided by 6 global collaborators. A de-identified subject ID, COVID-19 status, age in years and sex were almost always included in the sample metadata. Where available, HLA class I and class II types were obtained from metadata supplied by the sample provider rather than from assay-based typing.

A word on this clone: Its antigen is unknown. Per-base qualities were not stored, and no clone one base away is much larger.

Study-wide findings and limitations: How much clinical and demographic metadata was included differed by source and by participant, and the metadata was provided uncurated.

TCRbeta CDR3 regions were amplified from genomic DNA using the immunoSEQ Assay, a bias-controlled multiplex PCR. The study's own analysis went as follows. Nucleated cell counts per sample were estimated from amplification of reference gene primers within the assay. To quantify the absolute abundance of each unique TCRbeta CDR3 rearrangement, sequence reads were collapsed and filtered. For each sample, productive Simpson clonality was calculated as the square root of Simpson's diversity index across productive rearrangements. TCRdb took over this immuneACCESS table, retaining in-frame rearrangements with V and J assigned. Such tables are incomplete; in checked studies, under half of the missing clones stem from an unresolved V gene, and the remainder is unexplained. V and J calls and clone size are copied from that table; D and trimming were computed from the DNA. Counted in this sample were just under 150,000 clones; around 86% of them appeared once. The ten largest clones add up to approximately 40% of the sample.

A second Seattle source provided samples from volunteer blood donors who had recovered from COVID-19. Collaborating institutions collected whole blood in K2EDTA tubes following their own protocols. For TCRbeta analysis, collaborator samples were shipped as frozen whole blood, as isolated PBMCs, or as DNA extracted from either sample type. Specimen: peripheral blood. The clonotype was recovered from a man between 45 and 60 years old who had recovered from COVID-19.

The nucleotide sequence is TGTGCCAGCAGCCCAGGACAGGGGGAGACCTACGAGCAGTACTTC. Translated, it gives CASSPGQGETYEQYF. This chain joins TRBV11-3 to TRBJ2-7; 10 bases in the middle match TRBD1. Via the germline V gene, CDR1 is SGHNT and CDR2 YENEEA. The CDR3 measures 15 amino acids from cysteine to phenylalanine. This entry keeps only the CDR3 DNA: 45 bases, framed from base 1. The germline V end is reduced by 5 bases and the J end by 2 bases; junction bases left unmatched: 6.